A selection of T cell receptor beta chains follows, all from one sample in a study of brain T cells in children with intractable seizures. Sequenced by immunoSEQ multiplex PCR; TCRdb stores in-frame clones only, minus some. This table holds about 340,000 clones, over 90% found once. The input for sequencing was peripheral blood, taken 4 to 6 months after surgery. These receptors were taken from a boy under two years old with tuberous sclerosis and intractable seizures. Each CDR3 is given with its conserved first and last residue. D genes are given only for firm matches. Clone sizes are given selectively: once, few, many, or a class where the clone is expanded.

d_call j_call clone_size v_call cdr3_aa cdr3_nt
- TRBJ2-5 - TRBV19 CASSRALSVETQYF TGTGCCAGTAGTCGGGCCTTATCGGTAGAGACCCAGTACTTC
- TRBJ2-5 - TRBV19 CASSILAGPETQYF TGTGCCAGTAGTATTCTGGCTGGCCCAGAGACCCAGTACTTC
- TRBJ2-3 - TRBV18 CASSPQGAGTDTQYF TGTGCCAGCTCACCACAGGGGGCGGGAACAGATACGCAGTATTTT
TRBD2 TRBJ2-3 - TRBV9 CASSLVASGGPHTDTQYF TGTGCCAGCAGTCTTGTAGCTAGCGGGGGGCCCCACACAGATACGCAGTATTTT
- TRBJ2-7 - TRBV19 CASSSPQGYEQYF TGTGCCAGTAGTTCGCCCCAGGGCTACGAGCAGTACTTC
- TRBJ1-2 - TRBV6-5 CASSYNPSTDNYGYTF TGTGCCAGCAGTTACAACCCTTCGACGGATAACTATGGCTACACCTTC
TRBD2 TRBJ2-1 - TRBV5-6 CASSLVSSGRHNEQFF TGTGCCAGCAGCTTGGTATCTAGCGGGAGACACAATGAGCAGTTCTTC
- TRBJ1-1 - TRBV6-6 CASRPRQMNTEAFF TGTGCCAGCAGACCTCGACAGATGAACACTGAAGCTTTCTTT
TRBD2 TRBJ2-3 - TRBV5-1 CASSLVSGGLTDTQYF TGCGCCAGCAGCTTGGTGTCGGGAGGGCTAACAGATACGCAGTATTTT
- TRBJ2-7 - TRBV14 CASSQDGNSYEQYF TGTGCCAGCAGCCAAGATGGGAATTCCTACGAGCAGTACTTC
- TRBJ1-1 - TRBV9 CASSDRDTEAFF TGTGCCAGCAGCGACAGGGACACTGAAGCTTTCTTT
TRBD1 TRBJ2-3 - TRBV24-1 CATSDQGTGSADTQYF TGTGCCACCAGTGACCAGGGGACAGGGAGCGCAGATACGCAGTATTTT
- TRBJ1-6 - TRBV6-1 CASSGRGPYEGSPLHF TGTGCCAGCAGTGGACGGGGACCCTACGAGGGTTCACCCCTCCACTTT
- TRBJ2-1 - TRBV6-5 CASSYSEGVVYNEQFF TGTGCCAGCAGTTACTCGGAGGGGGTCGTCTACAATGAGCAGTTCTTC
TRBD1 TRBJ1-2 - TRBV19 CASSSGTAFAYGYTF TGTGCCAGTAGTAGCGGGACAGCCTTTGCCTATGGCTACACCTTC
- TRBJ2-6 - TRBV2 CASSASSGANVLTF TGTGCCAGCAGTGCTAGCTCTGGGGCCAACGTCCTGACTTTC
TRBD2 TRBJ2-5 - TRBV12-3/TRBV12-4 CASSSRLARQYF TGTGCCAGCAGTTCCAGACTAGCGCGACAGTACTTC
TRBD1 TRBJ1-2 - TRBV7-9 CASSLTGANRPNYGYTF TGTGCCAGCAGCTTAACAGGGGCGAATAGACCTAACTATGGCTACACCTTC
TRBD1 TRBJ1-5 - TRBV24-1 CATSDSSGQSQPQHF TGTGCCACCAGTGATTCATCGGGACAGTCACAGCCCCAGCATTTT
- TRBJ2-6 - TRBV7-2 CASSSFRGANVLTF TGTGCCAGCAGCTCCTTTAGAGGGGCCAACGTCCTGACTTTC
- TRBJ2-7 - TRBV11-2 CASSFAIAVSYEQYF TGTGCCAGCAGTTTCGCCATCGCAGTCTCCTACGAGCAGTACTTC
- TRBJ2-7 - TRBV11-3 CASSLVWGANEQYF TGTGCCAGCAGCTTAGTTTGGGGGGCCAACGAGCAGTACTTC
- TRBJ1-1 once TRBV28 CASSYLGGRTEAFF TGTGCCAGCAGTTACTTGGGGGGGCGGACTGAAGCTTTCTTT
- TRBJ1-2 - TRBV6-1 CASSERTQTNYGYTF TGTGCCAGCAGTGAGAGGACGCAGACTAACTATGGCTACACCTTC
TRBD2 TRBJ2-1 - TRBV18 CASSTIAGGPGNEQFF TGTGCCAGCTCAACGATAGCGGGGGGGCCGGGGAATGAGCAGTTCTTC
TRBD2 TRBJ2-7 once TRBV7-9 CASSSYPGGTAYEQYF TGTGCCAGCAGCTCCTACCCGGGAGGGACGGCCTACGAGCAGTACTTC
TRBD1 TRBJ1-4 - TRBV6-2/TRBV6-3 CASSLRTGPVKKLFF TGTGCCAGCAGTTTACGGACAGGTCCAGTGAAAAAACTGTTTTTT
- TRBJ2-7 - TRBV7-9 CASSPPPRDNSYEQYF TGTGCCAGCAGCCCACCACCCAGGGACAATTCCTACGAGCAGTACTTC
TRBD1 TRBJ1-2 few TRBV19 CASSIGTGTNYGYTF TGTGCCAGTAGTATCGGGACAGGGACTAACTATGGCTACACCTTC
- TRBJ2-1 once TRBV19 CASSWGSYNEQFF TGTGCCAGTAGTTGGGGCTCCTACAATGAGCAGTTCTTC
- TRBJ1-1 once TRBV6-5 CASSLDRGTEAFF TGTGCCAGCAGTCTTGACCGGGGAACTGAAGCTTTCTTT
- TRBJ1-3 - TRBV24-1 CAPTGIGRANSGNTIYF TGTGCCCCAACCGGGATCGGCAGGGCAAACTCTGGAAACACCATATATTTT
TRBD2 TRBJ2-1 - TRBV11-2 CASSLATSGSLYNEQFF TGTGCCAGCAGCTTAGCCACGAGCGGGAGCTTATACAATGAGCAGTTCTTC
- TRBJ1-3 - TRBV18 CASSPGSLSGNTIYF TGTGCCAGCTCACCAGGCAGTCTCTCTGGAAACACCATATATTTT
- TRBJ1-4 - TRBV5-5 CASRNTNEKLFF TGTGCCAGCCGAAATACAAATGAAAAACTGTTTTTT
TRBD2 TRBJ2-7 - TRBV4-2 CASSQLAGGAYEQYF TGTGCCAGCAGCCAACTAGCGGGAGGAGCCTACGAGCAGTACTTC
- TRBJ2-5 - TRBV2 CASSYRDTQETQYF TGTGCCAGCAGTTACCGGGACACTCAAGAGACCCAGTACTTC
- TRBJ2-1 - TRBV5-1 CASSLGQTYNEQFF TGCGCCAGCAGCTTGGGTCAGACCTACAATGAGCAGTTCTTC
TRBD1 TRBJ1-5 once TRBV19 CASSIDQGAQPQHF TGTGCCAGTAGTATAGACCAGGGGGCTCAGCCCCAGCATTTT
- TRBJ2-5 - TRBV4-1 CASSRTRGPKMYQETQYF TGCGCCAGCAGCCGAACACGGGGGCCTAAAATGTACCAAGAGACCCAGTACTTC
- TRBJ1-2 - TRBV14 CASSRVGRDYTF TGTGCCAGCAGCCGAGTAGGTCGGGACTACACCTTC
TRBD1 TRBJ1-4 - TRBV24-1 CATSDRNNTGTGEFNEKLFF TGTGCCACCAGTGACCGTAATAACACCGGGACAGGGGAATTTAATGAAAAACTGTTTTTT
- TRBJ1-3 - TRBV30 CAWSGNTIYF TGTGCCTGGAGTGGAAACACCATATATTTT
TRBD1 TRBJ2-2 once TRBV7-2 CASSRDRGDGELFF TGTGCCAGCAGCAGGGACAGGGGCGACGGGGAGCTGTTTTTT
- TRBJ1-2 - TRBV2 CASSEAQGPLYGYTF TGTGCCAGCAGTGAAGCCCAGGGTCCTCTCTATGGCTACACCTTC
- TRBJ1-1 - TRBV29-1 CSVESLGPETEAFF TGCAGCGTTGAGTCCTTAGGGCCTGAGACTGAAGCTTTCTTT